This T cell receptor (beta chain) is drawn from a study of cytomegalovirus exposure and HLA in healthy donors (dated by TCRdb to about 2017). With regard to the full study: An earlier analysis of more than 550 of the donors reported 276 Gb of sequence data and 117 million unique TCR beta sequences obtained from roughly 180 million T cells. Approximately 310 gigabases of sequencing data and tens of millions of unique TCR sequences were included in an early release covering roughly 600 HLA-typed donors. The genetic ancestry cluster associated with self-reported Caucasian donors included around 76% of the roughly 390 genotyped donors. The study was designed to test whether signatures of past pathogen exposure could be identified by cataloging public T cell receptors. The study used immunosequencing to profile the T cell repertoires of around 600 subjects and linked those repertoires to cytomegalovirus serostatus. A separate validation cohort of 100 to 150 different subjects was used in addition to the roughly 640-subject first cohort. To predict cytomegalovirus infection status, the study combined high-throughput TCR immunosequencing, statistical association of individual TCRs with disease status, and machine learning. To study patterns of TCR occurrence, a later analysis re-analyzed previously published TCR beta repertoires from under 750 donors and added high-resolution HLA genotyping. In the later analysis, no new phenotypic data were used to find candidate immune exposures; instead, reliance was placed on TCR beta sequences and their occurrence across donors. To decide whether each TCR beta V gene segment behaved as functional or pseudogenic, an earlier analysis of 587 of the donors relied on high-throughput TCR beta sequencing. Donor age, sex, ethnicity and CMV serostatus were collected together with the repertoire data. Genome-wide SNP genotypes for about 65% of the 666 donors were used in a later genetic analysis, which treated that subset as a discovery cohort. Every discovery cohort repertoire had been produced on one sequencing platform. HLA typing included class I and class II loci at four-digit resolution. Typing coverage differed by locus: A, B, C, DRB1 and DQB1 were typed in roughly 620-630 donors, DQA1 in approximately 520, DPA1 in 600 to 610, and DPB1 in approximately 450. A few DR-DQ haplotypes were handled as single units for association and clustering because linkage in the cohort was strong. Across 300 to 400 genotyped donors of the cohort, an average of roughly 250,000 unique TCR beta nucleotide sequences per donor were sequenced, and roughly 17% of those sequences were non-productive.

Note on this clone: It lacks a known antigen. No base-level quality is on record; no much larger clone is a single base apart.

The cohort consisted of hundreds of healthy bone marrow donors. At the time of sampling, every cohort member was nominally healthy, though immune exposures that went unrecorded were likely present. The donor was CMV seronegative and belonged to the group of 350 to 400 seronegative cohort members. Every donor gave a peripheral blood sample, and the peripheral blood mononuclear cells from that sample were used for TCR beta sequencing. Genomic DNA extraction from the blood cell samples was performed with the Qiagen DNeasy Blood Extraction Kit. The germline V gene (reference sequence) gives CDR1 as LNHDA and CDR2 as SQIVND. V is reduced by 1 base and J by 9 bases, leaving a spacing of 10 bases between them. The CDR3 goes from the cysteine to the phenylalanine over 13 residues. Solely the CDR3 DNA is kept, with 39 bases framed from the first base. Here is what the overall study found, with its caveats: Because some donors lacked HLA typing at each locus, the association tests relied only on the typed subset. The authors suggested that the approach could potentially be generalized to other disease states and immunological phenotypes. In a later genetic analysis, a missense DCLRE1C variant was associated with V-gene and J-gene trimming of TCR beta chains, and the association was replicated in an independent cohort. The earlier analysis of fewer than 750 of the donors excluded fewer than 20 rarely observed V segments, including chromosome 9 orphons, because counts were too low. In a later analysis, TCR association rates were found to vary across HLA loci, with the most associated TCRs seen for DRB1 alleles and the fewest for HLA-C alleles. Cytomegalovirus status was reported to be diagnosed by the classifier with high specificity and sensitivity in both the original and validation cohorts. Linkage disequilibrium might explain the correlated functional status among segregating V segments, but an unknown experimental factor could not be excluded. Specific HLA alleles were associated with over 15,000 TCR beta sequences at a false discovery rate of 0.05 in a later analysis. The presence/absence analyses assumed that sequencing depth was roughly uniform across donors, and that assumption may not be true. Some IMGT-functional V segments, including TRBV6-2 and TRBV6-3, could not be told apart with the 87-base-pair reads, so those segments were excluded. A further reported finding was that TCR beta sequences accurately predicted the HLA-A and HLA-B alleles for most subjects in the first cohort. The cohort was sequenced for TCR beta chains only, and without alpha or paired-chain data the features that could be detected were limited. Compared with the roughly 670-donor mean, donors in an Asian-associated ancestry cluster had fewer N-insertions in productive TCRs, according to a later genetic analysis. An earlier analysis of around 500 of the donors showed that most TCR beta V segments appeared in productive rearrangements either about 87% or about 30% of the time, which broadly matched IMGT annotations. A later analysis reported that several top co-occurrence clusters appeared linked to parvovirus B19, influenza, CMV and Epstein-Barr virus. When HLA alleles, especially DR and DQ, strongly co-occurred, attributing TCR associations to individual alleles was difficult. For the cohort, immune exposure information was limited to CMV serostatus. In the study, roughly 160 TCR beta chains were listed as associated with cytomegalovirus. A later analysis found that most CMV-associated TCR beta chains appeared HLA-restricted, with HLA associations seemingly driven largely by CMV exposure. A cluster of highly shared sequence variants was judged likely to represent a technical artifact of the sequencing pipeline. In vitro tests confirmed that a few of the cytomegalovirus-associated TCR beta chains recognize cytomegalovirus antigens. While some public TCRs were present in many individuals, most TCR sequences turned up only very rarely across donors. Compared with equally common non-associated chains, HLA-associated TCR beta chains in a later analysis were more clonally expanded and had lower generation probabilities.

Receptor libraries were prepared by the immunoSEQ multiplex PCR assay. For the multiplex PCR, a mixture combining 60 forward primers for TCR Vbeta segments and 13 reverse primers for TCR Jbeta segments was used. A multiplex PCR assay on genomic DNA amplified the CDR3 region of rearranged TCR beta genes. The amplified TCR beta libraries were sequenced on the Illumina HiSeq System as 87-base-pair reads. Under the source paper's analysis protocol: A later analysis counted tens of millions of unique TCR beta chains across the 550 to 800 repertoires, and about 10 million of these chains were shared by at least two donors. To remove PCR and sequencing errors, raw reads were error-corrected and collapsed into unique sequences using a nearest-neighbor algorithm that merged closely related sequences. To assign V, D and J gene segments, CDR3 sequences were aligned to IMGT reference sequences. For a sequence to be retained, a match of at least six nucleotides was required to both a V gene segment and a J gene segment. A rearrangement was called productive if the CDR3 had no stop codons and remained in frame with V and J, and every other rearrangement was called non-productive. CDR3 was defined by IMGT convention, running from the second conserved V-encoded cysteine to the conserved J-encoded phenylalanine. The earlier analysis of some 540 of the donors excluded any sequence lacking an unambiguous match to a single V gene segment. In an earlier analysis of some 590 of the donors, V segments were called functional above 56.7% productive rearrangements and were called segregating when the between-donor standard deviation exceeded 5%. To diagnose cytomegalovirus status from the catalog of TCR beta chain sequences, a statistical classification framework was built. V and J gene assignment, in a later analysis, came from comparing TCR nucleotide sequences with IMGT/GENE-DB human TR gene sequences. In a later analysis, CDR3 sequences and most-parsimonious VDJ recombination scenarios were assigned using the TCRdist pipeline. In a later analysis, every TCR beta chain was defined by the combination of its CDR3 amino acid sequence and its V-gene family, and reads without a unique V-gene family were dropped. As a way to deal with suspected cross-contamination and a sequencing artifact, a later analysis dropped 500 to 700 nucleotide sequences that were highly shared and had low generation probability. A later analysis calculated a clonal expansion index for each public chain from normalized within-repertoire ranks of inferred template counts. In a later analysis, generation probabilities were computed using a VDJ recombination model fitted to out-of-frame rearrangements, and the results were checked against IGoR. A later analysis scored TCR-TCR, TCR-HLA and TCR-CMV co-occurrence with hypergeometric tests, applying a repertoire-size bias correction to TCR pairs. In a later analysis, false discovery rates were estimated by permuting HLA or CMV assignments 20 times. In a later analysis, co-occurring TCRs were grouped with DBSCAN, and TCRdist sequence similarity was added when clustering was performed within HLA-allele-positive subsets. Co-occurrence clustering excluded repertoires with fewer than 30,000 or more than 120,000 public chains, plus five with anomalous nucleotide sharing. TCRdb retrieved this table from immuneACCESS and kept in-frame rearrangements only. Not all clones are present; in checked studies, unresolved V genes account for under half, and no reason is known for the remainder. The DNA gave D and trimming, while V, J and clone size come from that table. Present in this sample are over 55,000 clones, around 80% of which were seen just once. Roughly 4% of the sample lies in the top ten.

The rearrangement combines TRBV19 with TRBJ1-5, with an unclear D gene assignment. The TCR was taken from a woman in her 30s in good health and CMV-seronegative. The sequencing input was PBMCs. The base sequence is TGTGCCAGTAGTATAGCGCCGAGGCGGCCCCAGCATTTT. The translation is CASSIAPRRPQHF.